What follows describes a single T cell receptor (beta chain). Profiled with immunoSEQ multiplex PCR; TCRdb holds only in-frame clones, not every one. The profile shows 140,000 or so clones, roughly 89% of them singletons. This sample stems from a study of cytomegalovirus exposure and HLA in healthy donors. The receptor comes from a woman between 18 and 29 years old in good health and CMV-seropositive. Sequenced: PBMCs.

DNA of the CDR3: TGTGCCAGCAGCTTCAGCAGGGGGCACTCACCCCTCCACTTT. Its protein product is CASSFSRGHSPLHF. The genes are TRBV7-9 and TRBJ1-6; 8 bases line up with TRBD1. Germline V gene lookup returns CDR1 SEHNR and CDR2 FQNEAQ (reference sequence). The CDR3 sequence is 14 residues long. After removal of 3 bases from V and 10 bases from J, the junction contained 5 bases not matched to a gene.